One sample yielded the 29 T cell receptor beta chains listed below, sequenced in a study of blood T cell repertoires in COVID-19. Repertoires were generated with immunoSEQ multiplex PCR, while TCRdb's copy carries only in-frame clones and drops some. The sample carries 110,000 to 150,000 clones, about 91% recorded once. The sequencing sample was made of peripheral blood. These receptors came from a woman in her fifties or sixties with acute or convalescent COVID-19.

The chain is built from TRBV5-1 and TRBJ1-3; 8 nucleotides agree with TRBD1. The CDR3 sequence is 18 residues long. V was pared by 4 bases and J by 3 bases, with 15 bases of the junction left unmatched. From germline, CDR1 is SGHRS and CDR2 YFSETQ. The CDR3 bases are TGCGCCAGCAGCCGAAGACAGGGGCCTCTAATGGGTGGAAACACCATATATTTT. It is translated as CASSRRQGPLMGGNTIYF.

This chain joins TRBV9 and TRBJ1-1; D ambiguous. This CDR3 spans 14 amino acids. The V gene lost 1 base and the J gene lost 0 bases, with 7 bases spanning the gap. Per the germline V gene, CDR1 is SGDLS and CDR2 is YYNGEE. The CDR3 loop is CASSVSVMNTEAFF. In nucleotides, the CDR3 is TGTGCCAGCAGCGTATCAGTCATGAACACTGAAGCTTTCTTT.

The chain couples TRBV2 to TRBJ1-2, with no clear D. The CDR3 runs to 12 residues. Germline values: CDR1 SNHLY, CDR2 FYNNEI. Deletions cut 6 bases from V and 1 base from J, with 6 bases between. CDR3 sequence: CASSPSNYGYTF. The CDR3 DNA sequence: TGTGCCAGCAGCCCGAGTAACTATGGCTACACCTTC.

The rearrangement joins TRBV7-2 to TRBJ1-2; 8 bases are a match to TRBD1. V trimming: 4 bases; J trimming: 8 bases; junction bases outside the gene matches: 15. This CDR3 spans 16 amino acids. The V gene's germline CDR1 is SGHTA and CDR2 FQGNSA. CDR3 DNA: TGTGCCAGCAGCTCAGGGGGCTCCGGACAGGGCGGAGGCTACACCTTC. This translates into CASSSGGSGQGGGYTF.

The gene calls are TRBV4-2 and TRBJ2-7, with 8 bases fitting TRBD1. This CDR3 is built from 17 residues. The junction had 12 bases not matched to a gene; V was cut back by 0 bases and J by 5 bases. Per the germline V gene, CDR1 is LGHNA and CDR2 is YNFKEQ. The CDR3 bases are TGTGCCAGCAGCCAAGAAGCGATGAGGGACAGGCACAACGAGCAGTACTTC. Amino acid sequence: CASSQEAMRDRHNEQYF.

This chain connects TRBV10-2 to TRBJ1-2, with TRBD1 matching over 7 bases. V shed 6 bases and J 0 bases; nucleotides not matched to a gene: 4. Germline V gene sequence: CDR1 WSHSY, CDR2 SAAADI. The CDR3 extends over 14 amino acids. DNA for the CDR3: TGCGCCAGCAGCGGAGGGACAGCTAACTATGGCTACACCTTC. Residues: CASSGGTANYGYTF.

The V call is TRBV28, the J call TRBJ1-1, with 7 positions matching TRBD1. V was pared by 10 bases and J by 3 bases, with 8 bases of the junction left unmatched. Germline CDR1 is MDHEN and CDR2 is SYDVKM. This CDR3 is 13 amino acids long. For the CDR3, the DNA is TGTGCCATAGAACAGGGGCGGGACACTGAAGCTTTCTTT. It yields the protein CAIEQGRDTEAFF.

The rearrangement uses TRBV30 and TRBJ2-5; TRBD1 matches 9 bases. This CDR3 is 12 amino acids long. Germline V gene lookup returns CDR1 GTSNPN and CDR2 SVGIG (reference sequence). V shed 5 bases, J shed 5 bases, and the junction held 3 bases outside the gene matches. The CDR3 region is CAWGTGRETQYF. The CDR3 region has the DNA TGTGCCTGGGGGACAGGGAGGGAGACCCAGTACTTC. Full variable domain (outside the CDR3, taken from reference TRBV30 and TRBJ2-5): SQTIHQWPATLVQPVGSPLSLECTVEGTSNPNLYWYRQAAGRGLQLLFYSVGIGQISSEVPQNLSASRPQDRQFILSSKKLLLSDSGFYLCAWGTGRETQYFGPGTRLLVL.

The CDR3: CASSDTGQGEAFF. CDR3 DNA sequence: TGTGCCAGCAGTGACACTGGACAGGGAGAAGCTTTCTTT. This rearrangement joins TRBV6-2 or TRBV6-3 to TRBJ1-1; TRBD1 aligns across 8 bases. The CDR3 has 13 amino acids. Germline loops: CDR1 MNHEY, CDR2 SVGEGT. V trimming: 5 bases; J trimming: 8 bases; junction bases outside the gene matches: 7.

The rearrangement links TRBV20-1 to TRBJ2-3; 10 nucleotides match TRBD2. The length of the CDR3 is 18 residues. CDR1 is DFQATT and CDR2 is SNEGSKA in the germline V gene (reference sequence). Trimming removed 3 bases from V and 0 bases from J; junction bases left unmatched: 12. The DNA for the CDR3 is TGCAGTGCTAGTATAACAGCGGGGGGGTCGACTAGCACAGATACGCAGTATTTT. This codes for CSASITAGGSTSTDTQYF.

V is TRBV18 and J is TRBJ1-5; 8 nucleotides match TRBD1. The CDR3 spans 16 residues. Per the germline V gene, CDR1 is KGHSH and CDR2 is LQKENI. V trimming: 3 bases; J trimming: 5 bases; junction bases outside the gene matches: 9. This CDR3 reads CASSPRTGTVHQPQHF. The DNA for the CDR3 is TGTGCCAGCTCACCCCGGACAGGGACGGTTCATCAGCCCCAGCATTTT. Together with reference TRBV18 and TRBJ1-5, the CDR3 gives the full variable domain: NAGVMQNPRHLVRRRGQEARLRCSPMKGHSHVYWYRQLPEEGLKFMVYLQKENIIDESGMPKERFSAEFPKEGPSILRIQQVVRGDSAAYFCASSPRTGTVHQPQHFGDGTRLSIL.

This clone was observed a single time. The chain employs TRBV4-3 and TRBJ2-3; D ambiguous. This CDR3 has 13 amino acids. CDR1 and CDR2 from the germline V gene are LGHNA and YSLEER. V was pared by 0 bases and J by 6 bases, with 7 bases between. Here the CDR3 DNA reads TGCGCCAGCAGCCAAGACGGGTGGGATACGCAGTATTTT. This translates into CASSQDGWDTQYF.

This CDR3 is CASSWAGEDTQYF. Here the CDR3 DNA reads TGTGCCAGCAGCTGGGCGGGGGAAGATACGCAGTATTTT. The chain employs TRBV7-3 and TRBJ2-3, with 7 bases identical to TRBD2. After removal of 4 bases from V and 5 bases from J, the junction contained 3 bases not matched to a gene. The CDR3 length is 13 residues. Per the germline V gene, CDR1 is SGHTA and CDR2 is FQGTGA.

The chain combines TRBV11-3 with TRBJ2-5, with TRBD2 matching 14 bases. V was pared by 5 bases and J by 3 bases, with 5 bases of the junction left unmatched. CDR1 is SGHNT, CDR2 YENEEA, per germline. The CDR3 runs to 16 residues. CDR3 DNA: TGTGCCAGCAGCCAGGGACTAGCGGGGGACGAAGAGACCCAGTACTTC. Translating gives CASSQGLAGDEETQYF. Full variable domain (missing parts from reference TRBV11-3 and TRBJ2-5): EAGVVQSPRYKIIEKKQPVAFWCNPISGHNTLYWYLQNLGQGPELLIRYENEEAVDDSQLPKDRFSAERLKGVDSTLKIQPAELGDSAVYLCASSQGLAGDEETQYFGPGTRLLVL.

The chain carries TRBV11-2 and TRBJ1-6; tentatively, D is TRBD1 (5 bases). Germline V gene lookup returns CDR1 SGHAT and CDR2 FQNNGV. The CDR3 contains 16 residues. V was shortened by 0 bases and J by 0 bases, with 6 bases between the two germline ends. The CDR3 loop is CASSLDGGSYNSPLHF. CDR3 coding DNA: TGTGCCAGCAGCTTAGACGGGGGCTCCTATAATTCACCCCTCCACTTT. Full variable domain (outside the CDR3, taken from reference TRBV11-2 and TRBJ1-6): EAGVAQSPRYKIIEKRQSVAFWCNPISGHATLYWYQQILGQGPKLLIQFQNNGVVDDSQLPKDRFSAERLKGVDSTLKIQPAKLEDSAVYLCASSLDGGSYNSPLHFGNGTRLTVT.

The chain is built from TRBV7-6 and TRBJ2-2; TRBD1 is a possible D gene (6 bases). V lost 5 bases, J lost 7 bases, and 14 bases lay in between. The CDR3 spans 14 residues. Germline assignment: CDR1 SGHVS and CDR2 FNYEAQ. CDR3 sequence reads: CASSRGQSSGELFF. CDR3 nucleotide sequence: TGTGCCAGCAGCCGCGGACAGTCCAGCGGGGAGCTGTTTTTT. The full variable domain, completed using reference TRBV7-6 and TRBJ2-2, is GAGVSQSPRYKVTKRGQDVALRCDPISGHVSLYWYRQALGQGPEFLTYFNYEAQQDKSGLPNDRFSAERPEGSISTLTIQRTEQRDSAMYRCASSRGQSSGELFFGEGSRLTVL.

This chain links TRBV28 with TRBJ1-6; no clear D. The ends were cut back, 8 bases at V and 13 bases at J, with 15 bases in the middle. The CDR3 is made up of 12 amino acids. Per germline, CDR1 MDHEN and CDR2 SYDVKM. For the CDR3, the DNA is TGTGCCAGCTCCCTCCAATTCGGGCCCCTCCACTTT. Translating gives CASSLQFGPLHF.

The rearrangement joins TRBV6-2 or TRBV6-3 to TRBJ1-5; TRBD1 matches 8 bases. The CDR3 is 16 residues long. Trimming removed 3 bases from V and 7 bases from J; junction bases left unmatched: 11. CDR1 MNHEY and CDR2 SVGEGT come from the germline V gene. The CDR3 sequence is CASSYSGQGARQPQHF. The CDR3 coding sequence is TGTGCCAGCAGTTATTCGGGTCAGGGGGCTCGGCAGCCCCAGCATTTT.

The gene calls are TRBV28 and TRBJ2-1; D is unresolved. CDR1 is MDHEN and CDR2 is SYDVKM in the germline V gene. This CDR3 has 18 amino acids. Trimming cost V 4 bases and J 8 bases, with 27 bases left between them. The CDR3 sequence: CASSSYASPDFLEYEQFF. Here the CDR3 DNA reads TGTGCCAGCAGTTCGTACGCCTCTCCAGACTTTTTGGAGTATGAGCAGTTCTTC.

This chain links TRBV28 with TRBJ2-7; 8 bases fit TRBD1. CDR1 and CDR2 from the germline V gene are MDHEN and SYDVKM. This CDR3 is 15 amino acids long. The V and J ends lost 4 bases and 6 bases, in that order; junction bases with no gene match: 11. The CDR3 DNA is TGTGCCAGCAGTTCCAGGGGGCAGGGTTGGGTCGAGCAGTACTTC. Translated, it gives CASSSRGQGWVEQYF.

Of note for this clone: The same CDR3 can be traced to other DNA sequences in this sample. The V gene is TRBV7-2, the J gene TRBJ1-4; 12 bases align to TRBD1. Losses at the gene ends were 1 base for V and 8 bases for J; bases not matched to a gene: 5. Germline V gene data show CDR1 as SGHTA and CDR2 as FQGNSA. CDR3 size: 16 residues. In DNA form, the CDR3 reads TGTGCCAGCAGCTTAGGGGACAGGGGGCGTCGAGAAAAACTGTTTTTT. As protein: CASSLGDRGRREKLFF. The complete variable domain, with remaining parts taken from reference TRBV7-2 and TRBJ1-4, reads GAGVSQSPSNKVTEKGKDVELRCDPISGHTALYWYRQSLGQGLEFLIYFQGNSAPDKSGLPSDRFSAERTGGSVSTLTIQRTQQEDSAVYLCASSLGDRGRREKLFFGSGTQLSVL.

The rearrangement uses TRBV6-4 and TRBJ1-2; D remains unclear. Germline CDR1 is MRHNA and CDR2 is SNTAGT. CDR3 length: 14 residues. V lost 0 bases and J 3 bases, leaving 8 bases between the germline ends. The CDR3 nucleotides are TGTGCCAGCAGTGACTCTGGTCGCGACTATGGCTACACCTTC. Encoded protein: CASSDSGRDYGYTF.

The chain is built from TRBV4-3 and TRBJ2-3; TRBD2 matches 10 bases. Germline V CDR1 and CDR2: LGHNA, YSLEER. Trimming cost V 2 bases and J 4 bases; bases outside gene matches: 6. This CDR3 has 16 residues. This CDR3 is CASSQLTSGTADTQYF. CDR3 in DNA: TGCGCCAGCAGCCAACTCACTAGCGGGACGGCAGATACGCAGTATTTT.

This rearrangement joins TRBV7-6 to TRBJ2-2; 9 nucleotides agree with TRBD2. Germline CDR1 reads SGHVS; CDR2 reads FNYEAQ. This CDR3 spans 16 amino acids. The V and J ends lost 2 bases and 6 bases, in that order; junction bases with no gene match: 7. CDR3 in DNA: TGTGCCAGCAGCTTACGAGCTAGCGGGGTCCCCGGGGAGCTGTTTTTT. Amino acids: CASSLRASGVPGELFF.

The rearrangement links TRBV4-2 to TRBJ2-3, with D perhaps matching TRBD2 (6 bases). Germline CDR1 is LGHNA and CDR2 is YNFKEQ. V was trimmed by 1 base and J by 6 bases, leaving 14 bases between them. CDR3 length: 15 residues. CDR3 nucleotides: TGTGCCAGCAGCCAAGCAACCTCGGAGGGCGATACGCAGTATTTT. Amino acid sequence: CASSQATSEGDTQYF.

This chain links TRBV9 with TRBJ1-2; no reliable D call. V dropped 0 bases and J dropped 7 bases, with 10 bases sitting between them. The germline V gene encodes CDR1 SGDLS and CDR2 YYNGEE. CDR3 length equals 13 residues. CDR3 loop: CASSVDPGGGYTF. CDR3 bases: TGTGCCAGCAGCGTAGACCCCGGAGGTGGCTACACCTTC. The full variable domain, with the rest looked up from reference TRBV9 and TRBJ1-2, is DSGVTQTPKHLITATGQRVTLRCSPRSGDLSVYWYQQSLDQGLQFLIQYYNGEERAKGNILERFSAQQFPDLHSELNLSSLELGDSALYFCASSVDPGGGYTFGSGTRLTVV.

The genes are TRBV3-1 (or the pseudogene TRBV3-2) and TRBJ1-5, with D unclear. Germline CDR1 is LGHDT and CDR2 is YNNKEL (reference sequence). Trimming took off 0 bases at V and 6 bases at J, with 12 bases between the two ends. There are 15 residues in the CDR3. The CDR3 nucleotides are TGTGCCAGCAGCCAAGATATGGCTCGAGGTCAGCCCCAGCATTTT. This sequence encodes CASSQDMARGQPQHF.

The chain links TRBV4-3 to TRBJ2-1; D remains unclear. From germline, CDR1 is LGHNA and CDR2 YSLEER. This CDR3 is 17 amino acids long. V lost 1 base to trimming and J lost 0 bases, with 13 bases between them. CDR3 residues: CASSQVMGRDSYNEQFF. In DNA form, the CDR3 reads TGCGCCAGCAGCCAAGTAATGGGCAGAGACTCCTACAATGAGCAGTTCTTC.

This chain connects TRBV6-2 or TRBV6-3 to TRBJ1-3, with a possible D match to TRBD1 (5 bases). Germline assignment: CDR1 MNHEY and CDR2 SVGEGT. V shed 6 bases and J shed 1 base, with 10 bases lying between them. The CDR3 length is 14 residues. This CDR3 is CASSSAGSGNTIYF. The CDR3, as DNA: TGTGCCAGCAGCTCCGCAGGGTCTGGAAACACCATATATTTT.